The 27 T cell receptor beta chains given below trace back to one sample, sequenced in a study of T cell responses to AZD1222 COVID-19 vaccine. Using immunoSEQ multiplex PCR, the repertoire was profiled, and TCRdb retains in-frame clones only, with some absent. In the table there are 70,000 to 95,000 clones, 85% to 90% of which are singletons. The starting material was peripheral blood, obtained 28 days after the second AZD1222 dose. Receptor source: an adult who received the AZD1222 COVID-19 vaccine.

The chain joins TRBV7-9 to TRBJ2-2; 8 bases line up with TRBD2. Germline V gene sequence: CDR1 SEHNR, CDR2 FQNEAQ (reference sequence). This CDR3 has 16 amino acids. The J segment lost 0 bases and the V segment lost 5 bases, leaving 5 bases of the junction unmatched. The CDR3 region is CASSQRGPTNTGELFF. Written as DNA, the CDR3 is TGTGCCAGCAGCCAGCGGGGGCCTACGAACACCGGGGAGCTGTTTTTT.

The rearrangement joins TRBV7-3 to TRBJ2-3, with 9 bases identical to TRBD2. CDR3 length: 15 residues. CDR1 is SGHTA, CDR2 FQGTGA, per germline. The ends lost 1 base at V and 6 bases at J; junction bases unmatched: 5. CDR3 amino acids: CASSLRASGADTQYF. The CDR3 region has the DNA TGTGCCAGCAGCTTAAGGGCTAGCGGGGCCGATACGCAGTATTTT.

The chain combines TRBV7-9 with TRBJ2-7; D may correspond to TRBD1 or TRBD2 (5 bases each). This CDR3 contains 11 residues. The germline CDR1 and CDR2 sequences are SEHNR and FQNEAQ (reference sequence). With 5 bases removed from V and 6 bases from J, the gap between germline ends came to 8 bases. The CDR3 sequence is CASSEGSEQYF. The CDR3 DNA is TGTGCCAGCAGCGAGGGGTCCGAGCAGTACTTC.

The chain is built from TRBV19 and TRBJ2-2; D call uncertain. Germline CDR1 is LNHDA and CDR2 is SQIVND (reference sequence). V lost 1 base to trimming and J lost 5 bases, with 8 bases between them. This CDR3 contains 14 residues. The CDR3 region is CASSIGAPTGELFF. The CDR3 coding sequence is TGTGCCAGTAGTATAGGCGCCCCGACCGGGGAGCTGTTTTTT.

The genes are TRBV27 and TRBJ1-6, with D hard to call. The CDR3 totals 16 residues. The V gene lost 7 bases and the J gene lost 0 bases, with 13 bases spanning the gap. The germline CDR1 and CDR2 sequences are MNHEY and SMNVEV (reference sequence). The CDR3 sequence is CASTAWASSYNSPLHF. Here the CDR3 DNA reads TGTGCCAGCACCGCCTGGGCGAGCTCCTATAATTCACCCCTCCACTTT.

This clone was counted only a few times. J is TRBJ1-2 and V is TRBV12-3 or TRBV12-4; D remains ambiguous. Trimming took off 6 bases at V and 6 bases at J, with 14 bases between the two ends. The CDR3 is made up of 13 amino acids. CDR3 bases: TGTGCCAGCAGCCACCAGGCAGTGAATGGCTACACCTTC. This codes for CASSHQAVNGYTF.

The genes are TRBV4-2 and TRBJ2-7, with D unclear. This CDR3 contains 14 residues. The V end lost 4 bases, the J end lost 2 bases, and 12 bases lay between the germline ends. Germline lookup yields CDR1 LGHNA and CDR2 YNFKEQ. The CDR3 loop is CASSPTGSTYEQYF. The CDR3 region has the DNA TGTGCCAGCAGCCCTACCGGGTCCACCTACGAGCAGTACTTC.

This rearrangement joins TRBV19 to TRBJ1-4; no reliable D call. CDR3 length: 14 amino acids. The germline gives CDR1 LNHDA, CDR2 SQIVND (reference sequence). V lost 9 bases to trimming and J lost 0 bases, with 11 bases between them. In DNA form, the CDR3 reads TGTGCCAGCCGGCAGACGGCAACTAATGAAAAACTGTTTTTT. It is translated as CASRQTATNEKLFF.

The chain joins TRBV7-9 to TRBJ2-3, with a tentative D call TRBD1 (5 bases). The germline V gene encodes CDR1 SEHNR and CDR2 FQNEAQ (reference sequence). The CDR3 extends over 14 amino acids. The V and J ends lost 0 bases and 2 bases respectively, with 6 bases between them. CDR3 sequence: CASSLARATDTQYF. The CDR3 DNA reads as TGTGCCAGCAGCTTAGCCAGGGCCACAGATACGCAGTATTTT.

The chain carries TRBV19 and TRBJ1-2, with TRBD1 as a possible D gene (6 bases). Germline V gene lookup returns CDR1 LNHDA and CDR2 SQIVND (reference sequence). V gave up 8 bases and J gave up 2 bases, with 15 bases separating them. This CDR3 is 14 amino acids long. The DNA for the CDR3 is TGTGCCAGTCTGCAAACAGGGAAAAACTATGGCTACACCTTC. Protein product: CASLQTGKNYGYTF.

The V and J genes are TRBV18 and TRBJ1-1; no firm D call. There are 14 residues in the CDR3. Trimming took 1 base from V and 5 from J, leaving 11 bases between them. CDR1 is KGHSH, CDR2 LQKENI, per germline. CDR3 sequence: CASSPRILRTEAFF. The CDR3 region has the DNA TGTGCCAGCTCACCACGGATCCTTAGGACTGAAGCTTTCTTT.

A single count supports this clone. The chain carries TRBV28 and TRBJ1-1; 8 nucleotides agree with TRBD1. V shed 4 bases, J shed 5 bases, and the junction held 9 bases outside the gene matches. This CDR3 contains 15 residues. From germline, CDR1 is MDHEN and CDR2 SYDVKM. The CDR3 DNA is TGTGCCAGCAGTTCGACAGGGGTAGGACGGACTGAAGCTTTCTTT. This codes for CASSSTGVGRTEAFF.

V and J are TRBV2 and TRBJ2-3, with 10 bases fitting TRBD2. CDR1 and CDR2 from the germline V gene are SNHLY and FYNNEI. This CDR3 region has 16 residues. Germline trimming cut 5 bases from V and 4 bases from J; bases unmatched to any gene: 9. As DNA, the CDR3 is TGTGCCAGCAGTAAATGGGGGACTAGCGCATCAGATACGCAGTATTTT. Protein product: CASSKWGTSASDTQYF.

CDR3 protein: CASSLIQFYGYTF. CDR3 in DNA: TGTGCCAGCAGCCTGATACAGTTCTATGGCTACACCTTC. V gene TRBV5-5 combines with J gene TRBJ1-2, with unresolved D. Trimming pared 4 bases from V and 4 bases from J, leaving 11 bases between. CDR1 is SGHKS, CDR2 YYEKEE, per germline (reference sequence). The CDR3 extends over 13 amino acids.

J is TRBJ1-5 and V is TRBV21-1. TRBV21-1 is tagged as a pseudogene. The CDR3 has 13 amino acids. The CDR3 loop is CASSMGSNQPQHF. The CDR3 coding sequence is TGTGCCAGCAGCATGGGGAGCAATCAGCCCCAGCATTTT.

The gene calls are TRBV7-8 and TRBJ2-2; D might be TRBD1 or TRBD2, each matching 6 bases. Germline lookup yields CDR1 SGHVS and CDR2 FQNEAQ. The CDR3 covers 15 residues. The ends were cut back, 5 bases at V and 8 bases at J, with 18 bases in the middle. CDR3 in DNA: TGTGCCAGCAGCCAACCGGGCAGGGGAGGTGGGGAGCTGTTTTTT. Residues: CASSQPGRGGGELFF. The variable domain in full, with the rest retrieved from reference TRBV7-8 and TRBJ2-2, is GAGVSQSPRYKVAKRGQDVALRCDPISGHVSLFWYQQALGQGPEFLTYFQNEAQLDKSGLPSDRFFAERPEGSVSTLKIQRTQQEDSAVYLCASSQPGRGGGELFFGEGSRLTVL.

This chain's CDR3 is CASSEGGGNSYNEQFF. In nucleotides, the CDR3 is TGCGCCAGCAGTGAAGGTGGGGGAAACTCCTACAATGAGCAGTTCTTC. The V and J genes are TRBV10-1 and TRBJ2-1; D assignment may be TRBD1 or TRBD2 (5 bases each). V lost 3 bases to trimming and J lost 0 bases, with 12 bases between them. The germline V gene has CDR1 WNHNN and CDR2 SYGVQD (reference sequence). The length of the CDR3 is 16 residues.

CDR3 in DNA: TGTGCCAGCTCACCAGGGAACCTGAATGAAAAACTGTTTTTT. It yields the protein CASSPGNLNEKLFF. The J gene is TRBJ1-4, the V gene TRBV18; D remains unclear. The CDR3 has 14 amino acids. V was cut by 2 bases and J by 5 bases, with 9 bases left in between. Germline lookup yields CDR1 KGHSH and CDR2 LQKENI.

The CDR3 is CASSLAPGTYEQYF. Here the CDR3 DNA reads TGTGCCAGCAGCTTGGCCCCCGGGACCTACGAGCAGTACTTC. The V and J genes are TRBV5-8 and TRBJ2-7; D might be TRBD2 (5 bases). The CDR3 sequence is 14 residues long. Germline lookup yields CDR1 SGHTS and CDR2 YDEGEE. Deletions cut 0 bases from V and 2 bases from J, with 9 bases between.

The CDR3 sequence: CAWSGQGTSNQPQHF. The CDR3 coding sequence is TGTGCCTGGAGTGGCCAGGGCACTAGCAATCAGCCCCAGCATTTT. The rearrangement links TRBV30 to TRBJ1-5; D possibly corresponds to TRBD1 (5 bases). The CDR3 has 15 residues. V was clipped by 1 base and J by 0 bases, with 10 bases between them. In germline, CDR1 is GTSNPN, CDR2 SVGIG (reference sequence).

The chain is built from TRBV27 and TRBJ2-5; D ambiguous. CDR1 is MNHEY and CDR2 is SMNVEV in the germline V gene (reference sequence). Deletions cut 6 bases from V and 7 bases from J, with 15 bases between. The CDR3 consists of 13 residues. The DNA of the CDR3 is TGTGCCAGCAGGAAGGGTACATCGGGGACCCAGTACTTC. This sequence encodes CASRKGTSGTQYF.

The rearrangement links TRBV5-6 to TRBJ1-2; possible D gene TRBD1, 5 bases. From germline, CDR1 is SGHDT and CDR2 YYEEEE. V was cut by 0 bases and J by 2 bases, with 11 bases left in between. There are 15 residues in the CDR3. CDR3 loop: CASSLAGTGNYGYTF. The CDR3 coding sequence is TGTGCCAGCAGCTTGGCCGGGACGGGGAACTATGGCTACACCTTC.

This rearrangement joins TRBV18 to TRBJ2-5; 10 bases line up with TRBD1. The ends lost 4 bases at V and 3 bases at J; junction bases unmatched: 5. CDR1 is KGHSH and CDR2 is LQKENI in the germline V gene. The CDR3 spans 15 residues. CDR3: CASSRGQGREETQYF. CDR3 nucleotide sequence: TGTGCCAGCTCACGGGGACAGGGGCGAGAAGAGACCCAGTACTTC.

The chain employs TRBV20-1 and TRBJ1-1, with a possible D match to TRBD1 (6 bases). This CDR3 region has 11 residues. V gave up 6 bases and J gave up 6 bases, with 11 bases separating them. Per germline, CDR1 DFQATT and CDR2 SNEGSKA (reference sequence). The chain's CDR3 is CSASGTPEAFF. CDR3 sequence (DNA): TGCAGTGCAAGTGGGACACCTGAAGCTTTCTTT.

This clone was counted a single time. The chain uses TRBV5-6 and TRBJ1-2; tentatively, D is TRBD1 (5 bases). The ends were cut back, 1 base at V and 7 bases at J, with 14 bases in the middle. The CDR3 length is 14 residues. Germline assignment: CDR1 SGHDT and CDR2 YYEEEE. DNA for the CDR3: TGTGCCAGCAGCTTGCTGGGAGGGGAGGGTGGCTACACCTTC. Its translation: CASSLLGGEGGYTF.

The V gene is TRBV7-9, the J gene TRBJ1-1; maybe TRBD1 (5 bases). V dropped 1 base and J dropped 1 base, with 7 bases sitting between them. This CDR3 has 14 residues. The germline V gene encodes CDR1 SEHNR and CDR2 FQNEAQ (reference sequence). The CDR3, as DNA: TGTGCCAGCAGCTTAGGCGGACAGAACACTGAAGCTTTCTTT. It translates to CASSLGGQNTEAFF.

The rearrangement uses TRBV10-3 and TRBJ1-1, with D perhaps matching TRBD1 (5 bases). Germline lookup yields CDR1 ENHRY and CDR2 SYGVKD. CDR3 length: 16 residues. V was trimmed by 2 bases and J by 3 bases, leaving 16 bases between them. Here the CDR3 reads CAISELGAPSHTEAFF. CDR3 DNA: TGTGCCATCAGTGAGCTAGGGGCTCCGTCTCACACTGAAGCTTTCTTT.